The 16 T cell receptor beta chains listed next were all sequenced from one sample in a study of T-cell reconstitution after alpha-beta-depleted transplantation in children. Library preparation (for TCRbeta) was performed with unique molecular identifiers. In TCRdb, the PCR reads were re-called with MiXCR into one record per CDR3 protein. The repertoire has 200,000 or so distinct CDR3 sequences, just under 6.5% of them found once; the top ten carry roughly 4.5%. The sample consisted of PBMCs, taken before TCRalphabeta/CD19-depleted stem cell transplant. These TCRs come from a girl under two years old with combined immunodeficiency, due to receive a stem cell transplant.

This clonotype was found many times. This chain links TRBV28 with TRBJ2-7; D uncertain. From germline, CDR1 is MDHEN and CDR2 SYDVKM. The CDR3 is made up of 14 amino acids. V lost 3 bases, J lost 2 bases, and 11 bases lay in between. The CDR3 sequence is CASSFRGRAYEQYF. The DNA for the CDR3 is TGTGCCAGCAGTTTTCGAGGTCGGGCCTACGAGCAGTACTTC.

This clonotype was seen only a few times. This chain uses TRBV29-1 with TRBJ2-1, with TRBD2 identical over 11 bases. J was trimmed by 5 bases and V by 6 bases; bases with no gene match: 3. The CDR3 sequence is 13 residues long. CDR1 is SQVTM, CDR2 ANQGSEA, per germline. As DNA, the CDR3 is TGCAGCGTGACTAGCGGGGCCCACAATGAGCAGTTCTTC. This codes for CSVTSGAHNEQFF.

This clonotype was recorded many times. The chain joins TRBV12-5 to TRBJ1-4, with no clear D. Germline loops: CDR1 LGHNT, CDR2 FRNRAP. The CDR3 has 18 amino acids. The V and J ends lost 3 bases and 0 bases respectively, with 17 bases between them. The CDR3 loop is CASGFPRTLRATNEKLFF. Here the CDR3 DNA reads TGTGCTAGTGGTTTCCCCCGAACCCTGCGAGCAACTAATGAAAAACTGTTTTTT.

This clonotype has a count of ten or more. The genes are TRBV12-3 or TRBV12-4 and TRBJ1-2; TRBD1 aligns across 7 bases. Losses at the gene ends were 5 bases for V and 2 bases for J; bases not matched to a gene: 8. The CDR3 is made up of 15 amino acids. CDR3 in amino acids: CASSPPGQKNYGYTF. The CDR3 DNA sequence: TGTGCCAGCAGTCCTCCGGGACAGAAGAACTATGGCTACACCTTC.

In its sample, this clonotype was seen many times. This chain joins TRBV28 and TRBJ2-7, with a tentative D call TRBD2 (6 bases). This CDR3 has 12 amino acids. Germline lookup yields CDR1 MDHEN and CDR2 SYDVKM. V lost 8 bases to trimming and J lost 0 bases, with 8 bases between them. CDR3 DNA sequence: TGTGCCAGCGGCGGGAACTCCTACGAGCAGTACTTC. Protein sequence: CASGGNSYEQYF.

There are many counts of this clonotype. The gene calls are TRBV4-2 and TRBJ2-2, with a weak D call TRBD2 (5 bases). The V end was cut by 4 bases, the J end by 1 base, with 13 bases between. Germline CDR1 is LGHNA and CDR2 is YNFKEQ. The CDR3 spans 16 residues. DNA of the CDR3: TGTGCCAGCAGCCTCGGACTGGGGTGGAACACCGGGGAGCTGTTTTTT. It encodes CASSLGLGWNTGELFF.

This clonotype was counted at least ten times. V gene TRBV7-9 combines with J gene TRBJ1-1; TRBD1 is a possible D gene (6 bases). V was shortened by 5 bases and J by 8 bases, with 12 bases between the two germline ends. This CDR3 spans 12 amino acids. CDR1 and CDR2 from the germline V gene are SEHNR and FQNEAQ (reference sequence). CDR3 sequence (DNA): TGTGCCAGCAGCCACCCGGGACAAGAAGCTTTCTTT. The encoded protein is CASSHPGQEAFF. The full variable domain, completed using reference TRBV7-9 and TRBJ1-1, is DTGVSQNPRHKITKRGQNVTFRCDPISEHNRLYWYRQTLGQGPEFLTYFQNEAQLEKSRLLSDRFSAERPKGSFSTLEIQRTEQGDSAMYLCASSHPGQEAFFGQGTRLTVV.

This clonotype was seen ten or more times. The CDR3 nucleotides are TGCGCCAGCAGCCAAGGAAGACGGTCGAACACTGAAGCTTTCTTT. This codes for CASSQGRRSNTEAFF. The rearrangement links TRBV4-1 to TRBJ1-1; D not resolved. CDR3 length: 15 residues. The germline V gene encodes CDR1 MGHRA and CDR2 YSYEKL. V was shortened by 1 base and J by 1 base, with 10 bases between the two germline ends.

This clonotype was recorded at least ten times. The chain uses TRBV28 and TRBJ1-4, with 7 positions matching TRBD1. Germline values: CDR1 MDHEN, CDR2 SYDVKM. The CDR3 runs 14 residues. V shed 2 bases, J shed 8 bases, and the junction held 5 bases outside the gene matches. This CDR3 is CASSLDREGEKLFF. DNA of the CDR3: TGTGCCAGCAGTTTAGACAGGGAGGGGGAAAAACTGTTTTTT.

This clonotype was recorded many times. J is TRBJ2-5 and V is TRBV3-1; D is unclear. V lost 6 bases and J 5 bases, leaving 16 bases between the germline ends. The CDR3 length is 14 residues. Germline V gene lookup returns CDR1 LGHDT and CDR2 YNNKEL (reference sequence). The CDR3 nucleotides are TGTGCCAGCAGGACGTTGGGGATTGGGGAGACCCAGTACTTC. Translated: CASRTLGIGETQYF.

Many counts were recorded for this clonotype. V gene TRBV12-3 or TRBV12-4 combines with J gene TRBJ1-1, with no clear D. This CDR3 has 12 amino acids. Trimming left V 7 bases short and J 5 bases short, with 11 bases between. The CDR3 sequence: CASKVGGTEAFF. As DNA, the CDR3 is TGTGCCAGCAAAGTTGGAGGAACTGAAGCTTTCTTT.

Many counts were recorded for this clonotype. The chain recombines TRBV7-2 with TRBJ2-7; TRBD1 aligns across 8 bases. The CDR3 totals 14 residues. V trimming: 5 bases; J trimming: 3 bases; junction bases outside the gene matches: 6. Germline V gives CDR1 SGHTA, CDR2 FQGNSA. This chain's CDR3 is CASSRETGDYEQYF. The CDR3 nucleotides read TGTGCCAGCAGCCGAGAGACAGGGGACTACGAGCAGTACTTC.

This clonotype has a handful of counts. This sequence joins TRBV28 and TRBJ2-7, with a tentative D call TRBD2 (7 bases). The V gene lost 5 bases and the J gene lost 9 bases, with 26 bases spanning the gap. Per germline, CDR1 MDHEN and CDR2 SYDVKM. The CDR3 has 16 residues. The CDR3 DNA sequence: TGTGCCAGCAGTCCGCCCCTGGGGGGGGGCAATAGAGTGCAGTACTTC. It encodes CASSPPLGGGNRVQYF. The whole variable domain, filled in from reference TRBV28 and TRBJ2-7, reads DVKVTQSSRYLVKRTGEKVFLECVQDMDHENMFWYRQDPGLGLRLIYFSYDVKMKEKGDIPEGYSVSREKKERFSLILESASTNQTSMYLCASSPPLGGGNRVQYFGPGTRLTVT.

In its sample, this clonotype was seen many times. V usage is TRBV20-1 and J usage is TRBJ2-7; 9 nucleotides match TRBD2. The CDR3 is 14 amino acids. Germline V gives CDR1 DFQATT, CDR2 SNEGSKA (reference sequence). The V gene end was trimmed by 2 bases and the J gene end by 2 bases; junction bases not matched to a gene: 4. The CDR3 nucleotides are TGCAGTGCTAGACAGGCGGGAGGGACCTACGAGCAGTACTTC. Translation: CSARQAGGTYEQYF.

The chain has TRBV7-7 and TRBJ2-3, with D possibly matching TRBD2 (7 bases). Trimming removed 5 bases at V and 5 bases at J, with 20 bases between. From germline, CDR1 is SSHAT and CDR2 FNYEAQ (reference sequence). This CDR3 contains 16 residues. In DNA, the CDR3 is TGTGCCAGCAGCGCCGATAGGGCGGGGGCCGTAGATACGCAGTATTTT. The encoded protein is CASSADRAGAVDTQYF.

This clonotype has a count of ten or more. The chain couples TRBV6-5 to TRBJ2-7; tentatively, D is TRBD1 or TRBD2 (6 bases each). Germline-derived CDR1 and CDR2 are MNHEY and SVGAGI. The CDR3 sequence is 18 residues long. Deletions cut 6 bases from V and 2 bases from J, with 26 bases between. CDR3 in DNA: TGTGCCAGCAGCAATTTTGGGGAGGAACAGGGATTAGCCTACGAGCAGTACTTC. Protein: CASSNFGEEQGLAYEQYF.